These 32 T cell receptor beta chains were all obtained from the same sample, sequenced in a study of blood T cell repertoires in COVID-19. Clones were sequenced by immunoSEQ multiplex PCR, and TCRdb holds only the in-frame ones, with some missing. The sample carries 70,000 or so clones, 82% recorded once. Sequencing was done on a sample of peripheral blood. These TCRs come from a human donor in a cohort sampled during active COVID-19.

The chain combines TRBV6-2 or TRBV6-3 with TRBJ2-4; perhaps TRBD2 as D (5 bases). The CDR3 has 17 residues. The germline V and J ends were trimmed by 5 bases and 6 bases, with 23 bases remaining between them. Per germline, CDR1 MNHEY and CDR2 SVGEGT. The CDR3 bases are TGTGCCAGCAGTCTCCGTGGTCGGGATAGCTCTAGAAACATTCAGTACTTC. Protein: CASSLRGRDSSRNIQYF.

CDR3 region: CASSQDSAGHTF. CDR3 DNA sequence: TGCGCCAGCAGCCAGGATTCGGCGGGCCACACCTTC. This chain connects TRBV4-3 to TRBJ1-2, with D uncertain. The CDR3 has 12 amino acids. Deletions cut 3 bases from V and 12 bases from J, with 14 bases between. From germline, CDR1 is LGHNA and CDR2 YSLEER.

This CDR3 is CASSVGPTGGNDEQYF. The CDR3 DNA sequence: TGTGCCAGCAGCGTAGGCCCAACAGGGGGCAACGACGAGCAGTACTTC. The chain employs TRBV9 and TRBJ2-7; 9 nucleotides line up with TRBD1. The V gene's germline CDR1 is SGDLS and CDR2 YYNGEE. The J segment lost 5 bases and the V segment lost 0 bases, leaving 9 bases of the junction unmatched. The CDR3 has 16 amino acids.

This sequence joins TRBV2 and TRBJ1-5; TRBD1 agrees at 8 bases. V lost 6 bases to trimming and J lost 6 bases; unmatched junction nucleotides: 4. This CDR3 contains 13 residues. CDR1 SNHLY and CDR2 FYNNEI come from the germline V gene. CDR3 sequence reads: CASSGTGPQPQHF. The DNA for the CDR3 is TGTGCCAGCAGCGGGACAGGACCTCAGCCCCAGCATTTT. Complete variable domain (other parts from reference TRBV2 and TRBJ1-5): EPEVTQTPSHQVTQMGQEVILRCVPISNHLYFYWYRQILGQKVEFLVSFYNNEISEKSEIFDDQFSVERPDGSNFTLKIRSTKLEDSAMYFCASSGTGPQPQHFGDGTRLSIL.

The chain is built from TRBV6-4 and TRBJ2-5; D possibly corresponds to TRBD2 (7 bases). V was clipped by 0 bases and J by 9 bases, with 17 bases between them. The CDR3 totals 15 residues. Germline V CDR1 and CDR2: MRHNA, SNTAGT. CDR3 bases: TGTGCCAGCAGTGACTCTCGGGGGGCGAAGTTGCCCCAGTACTTC. Protein sequence: CASSDSRGAKLPQYF.

The CDR3 bases are TGTGCCAGCAGCTTGCACCCTATGGGCATCAATGAGCAGTTCTTC. Translation: CASSLHPMGINEQFF. The chain combines TRBV5-4 with TRBJ2-1; D not certain. V dropped 1 base and J dropped 6 bases, with 14 bases sitting between them. CDR3 size: 15 residues. The germline V gene has CDR1 SGHNT and CDR2 YYREEE (reference sequence). The full variable domain, with the rest looked up from reference TRBV5-4 and TRBJ2-1, is ETGVTQSPTHLIKTRGQQVTLRCSSQSGHNTVSWYQQALGQGPQFIFQYYREEENGRGNFPPRFSGLQFPNYSSELNVNALELDDSALYLCASSLHPMGINEQFFGPGTRLTVL.

This sequence joins TRBV12-3 or TRBV12-4 and TRBJ2-7; 7 bases fit TRBD1. This CDR3 is 13 amino acids long. After removal of 2 bases from V and 4 bases from J, the junction contained 2 bases not matched to a gene. CDR3 in amino acids: CASSLRDRYEQYF. The CDR3 DNA reads as TGTGCCAGCAGTTTAAGGGACAGATACGAGCAGTACTTC.

The genes are TRBV4-1 and TRBJ1-2; 8 bases match TRBD1. V shed 1 base and J 8 bases; nucleotides not matched to a gene: 3. The CDR3 has 13 amino acids. Germline assignment: CDR1 MGHRA and CDR2 YSYEKL. CDR3 sequence: CASSQAGGDGYTF. CDR3 nucleotides: TGCGCCAGCAGCCAAGCAGGGGGCGACGGCTACACCTTC.

This clone occurred a few times. J is TRBJ2-7 and V is TRBV7-2; D unclear. The ends were cut back, 4 bases at V and 2 bases at J, with 9 bases in the middle. Germline-derived CDR1 and CDR2 are SGHTA and FQGNSA. This CDR3 region has 13 residues. CDR3 sequence reads: CASSSQVPYEQYF. The DNA for the CDR3 is TGTGCCAGCAGCTCTCAGGTTCCCTACGAGCAGTACTTC.

The V gene is TRBV14, the J gene TRBJ2-2; 7 positions match TRBD1. J was trimmed by 5 bases and V by 4 bases; bases with no gene match: 4. Per germline, CDR1 SGHDN and CDR2 FVKESK. The length of the CDR3 is 14 residues. The CDR3 DNA reads as TGTGCCAGCAGCCTACAGGGGTGGACCGGGGAGCTGTTTTTT. Protein: CASSLQGWTGELFF.

This chain links TRBV5-4 with TRBJ2-2, with D hard to call. This CDR3 contains 13 residues. Germline V gene lookup returns CDR1 SGHNT and CDR2 YYREEE (reference sequence). V was shortened by 0 bases and J by 4 bases, with 4 bases between the two germline ends. CDR3 bases: TGTGCCAGCAGCTTGGGAGCCACCGGGGAGCTGTTTTTT. This gives the protein CASSLGATGELFF.

The chain joins TRBV7-9 to TRBJ1-1; D is ambiguous. CDR1 is SEHNR, CDR2 FQNEAQ, per germline (reference sequence). This CDR3 spans 13 amino acids. With 2 bases removed from V and 3 bases from J, the gap between germline ends came to 7 bases. The CDR3 reads CASSLNTDTEAFF. CDR3 in DNA: TGTGCCAGCAGCTTAAATACAGACACTGAAGCTTTCTTT.

This chain connects TRBV19 to TRBJ1-1; no definite D call. The V gene lost 5 bases and the J gene lost 0 bases, with 7 bases spanning the gap. Per germline, CDR1 LNHDA and CDR2 SQIVND (reference sequence). This CDR3 is 13 amino acids long. CDR3 sequence reads: CASSAALNTEAFF. CDR3 sequence (DNA): TGTGCCAGTAGTGCAGCGTTGAACACTGAAGCTTTCTTT.

This chain links TRBV21-1 with TRBJ2-2; the D call TRBD1 from the table was never checked on the DNA. TRBV21-1 is recorded as a pseudogene. The CDR3 has 18 residues. CDR3 DNA sequence: TGTGCCAGCAGCAAAGGCATCTCGGGACAGGGGGACACCGGGGAGCTGTTTTTT. It translates to CASSKGISGQGDTGELFF.

This chain connects TRBV5-4 to TRBJ1-2; D is ambiguous. V was pared by 3 bases and J by 5 bases, with 23 bases between. Germline V lookup: CDR1 SGHNT, CDR2 YYREEE (reference sequence). CDR3 length: 17 residues. Here the CDR3 reads CASSSRLGGPGRYGYTF. CDR3 nucleotides: TGTGCCAGCAGCTCCCGTTTGGGCGGGCCTGGGAGGTATGGCTACACCTTC.

The rearrangement links TRBV7-2 to TRBJ1-6; D unresolved. Germline V gene lookup returns CDR1 SGHTA and CDR2 FQGNSA. Trimming removed 0 bases from V and 7 bases from J, with 4 bases in between. This CDR3 has 13 amino acids. The CDR3 reads CASSLARNSPLHF. The CDR3 region has the DNA TGTGCCAGCAGCTTAGCTCGGAATTCACCCCTCCACTTT.

A single count supports this clone. The chain is built from TRBV30 and TRBJ1-1, with D perhaps matching TRBD1 (5 bases). CDR3 length equals 12 residues. CDR1 and CDR2 (germline): GTSNPN, SVGIG (reference sequence). V dropped 5 bases and J dropped 11 bases, with 18 bases sitting between them. The CDR3 sequence: CAWQPVGGKAFF. The CDR3, as DNA: TGTGCCTGGCAGCCCGTCGGGGGGAAGGCTTTCTTT.

This clone was counted once. The chain couples TRBV10-1 to TRBJ2-1; D uncertain. V was pared by 5 bases and J by 2 bases, with 10 bases between. The V gene's germline CDR1 is WNHNN and CDR2 SYGVQD (reference sequence). This CDR3 region has 14 residues. In DNA form, the CDR3 reads TGCGCCAGCAGTCTAGAAACCCCCTACAATGAGCAGTTCTTC. Amino acids: CASSLETPYNEQFF.

V is TRBV6-5 and J is TRBJ2-5, with D hard to call. CDR3 length: 14 amino acids. Per the germline V gene, CDR1 is MNHEY and CDR2 is SVGAGI. With 10 bases removed from V and 3 bases from J, the gap between germline ends came to 18 bases. CDR3 loop: CATRPSARKETQYF. In DNA form, the CDR3 reads TGTGCCACCAGACCTAGTGCGCGTAAAGAGACCCAGTACTTC.

This clone was observed a single time. The rearrangement uses TRBV6-5 and TRBJ1-6; possibly TRBD1 for D (5 bases). Trimming left V 5 bases short and J 4 bases short, with 12 bases between. Germline values: CDR1 MNHEY, CDR2 SVGAGI. This CDR3 is built from 15 residues. DNA for the CDR3: TGTGCCAGCAGTCTCGGACACCTGTATAATTCACCCCTCCACTTT. Its protein product is CASSLGHLYNSPLHF.

The chain recombines TRBV7-9 with TRBJ1-2; 7 bases are shared with TRBD1. Germline V gene lookup returns CDR1 SEHNR and CDR2 FQNEAQ (reference sequence). The V and J ends lost 5 bases and 7 bases, in that order; junction bases with no gene match: 10. The CDR3 totals 14 residues. This CDR3 reads CASSPGGVLSGYTF. The CDR3 nucleotides read TGTGCCAGCAGCCCAGGGGGTGTTCTATCTGGCTACACCTTC.

V is TRBV3-1 (or the pseudogene TRBV3-2) and J is TRBJ1-2, with D perhaps TRBD1 (5 bases). The CDR3 is 14 amino acids. The V gene lost 0 bases and the J gene lost 8 bases, with 13 bases spanning the gap. Germline V CDR1 and CDR2: LGHDT, YNNKEL (reference sequence). CDR3 nucleotide sequence: TGTGCCAGCAGCCAAGATCGCAGGGCATTAGGCTACACCTTC. As protein: CASSQDRRALGYTF.

This clone was seen a single time. The CDR3 nucleotides are TGTGCCAGCGGGGGACTCCAAGAGACCCAGTACTTC. Protein product: CASGGLQETQYF. V is TRBV7-2 and J is TRBJ2-5; the D gene is possibly TRBD2 (6 bases). V was trimmed by 8 bases and J by 1 base, leaving 8 bases between them. CDR1 and CDR2 from the germline V gene are SGHTA and FQGNSA. The CDR3 length is 12 residues.

This rearrangement joins TRBV5-8 to TRBJ1-6; a possible D gene is TRBD1 (5 bases). The CDR3 extends over 16 amino acids. With 7 bases removed from V and 6 bases from J, the gap between germline ends came to 20 bases. The germline gives CDR1 SGHTS, CDR2 YDEGEE. In nucleotides, the CDR3 is TGTGCCAGCGCGGCGACGGGGGGGTTTGGTAATTCACCCCTCCACTTT. Protein sequence: CASAATGGFGNSPLHF.

The chain combines TRBV7-2 with TRBJ2-5; a weak D match, TRBD2 (7 bases). Germline CDR1 reads SGHTA; CDR2 reads FQGNSA. The CDR3 has 15 residues. Between the trimmed V and J ends, which lost 5 bases and 5 bases, there was a span of 18 bases. The DNA of the CDR3 is TGTGCCAGCAGCCCCGATAGAGGGGGGGAGGAGACCCAGTACTTC. It is translated as CASSPDRGGEETQYF. The full variable domain, in which reference TRBV7-2 and TRBJ2-5 provide the parts outside the CDR3, is GAGVSQSPSNKVTEKGKDVELRCDPISGHTALYWYRQSLGQGLEFLIYFQGNSAPDKSGLPSDRFSAERTGGSVSTLTIQRTQQEDSAVYLCASSPDRGGEETQYFGPGTRLLVL.

The CDR3 loop is CASSSQSNQPQHF. As DNA, the CDR3 is TGTGCCAGCAGTTCTCAGAGCAATCAGCCCCAGCATTTT. V is TRBV12-3 or TRBV12-4 and J is TRBJ1-5; D gene ambiguous. This CDR3 is 13 amino acids long. Deletions cut 4 bases from V and 1 base from J, with 5 bases between.

The J gene is TRBJ2-7, the V gene TRBV25-1; unclear D gene. The ends were cut back, 3 bases at V and 4 bases at J, with 4 bases in the middle. CDR1 is MGHDK, CDR2 SYGVNS, per germline. This CDR3 contains 11 residues. The DNA of the CDR3 is TGTGCCAGCAGTGAGTCGTACGAGCAGTACTTC. Amino acid sequence: CASSESYEQYF.

The chain uses TRBV5-4 and TRBJ1-2; TRBD1 matches at 10 bases. The CDR3 contains 15 residues. CDR1 SGHNT and CDR2 YYREEE come from the germline V gene (reference sequence). V lost 4 bases, J lost 5 bases, and 8 bases stayed unmatched. The CDR3 DNA reads as TGTGCCAGCAGCCCGATGACAGGGGGCTTATATGGCTACACCTTC. It translates to CASSPMTGGLYGYTF.

This rearrangement joins TRBV14 to TRBJ2-5; the match to TRBD1 covers 9 bases. Germline loops: CDR1 SGHDN, CDR2 FVKESK. CDR3 length: 14 residues. The trim removed 4 bases at V and 6 bases at J, leaving 6 bases unmatched. The CDR3 bases are TGTGCCAGCAGCCCCGGACAGGGGTCGAAGACCCAGTACTTC. Protein product: CASSPGQGSKTQYF.

This chain joins TRBV2 and TRBJ1-1; possible D gene TRBD1, 6 bases. The CDR3 is 14 amino acids. Between the trimmed V and J ends, which lost 4 bases and 2 bases, there was a span of 11 bases. CDR1 is SNHLY and CDR2 is FYNNEI in the germline V gene. CDR3 DNA sequence: TGTGCCAGCAGTGCAGGCAGGGGTAACACTGAAGCTTTCTTT. Translating it yields CASSAGRGNTEAFF. Complete variable domain (other parts from reference TRBV2 and TRBJ1-1): EPEVTQTPSHQVTQMGQEVILRCVPISNHLYFYWYRQILGQKVEFLVSFYNNEISEKSEIFDDQFSVERPDGSNFTLKIRSTKLEDSAMYFCASSAGRGNTEAFFGQGTRLTVV.

This clone appeared once. In nucleotides, the CDR3 is TGCGCCAGCAGCCGACAACAGGGGGGGAACACTGAAGCTTTCTTT. Translated: CASSRQQGGNTEAFF. V is TRBV5-1 and J is TRBJ1-1; TRBD1 agrees at 8 bases. V trimming: 4 bases; J trimming: 1 base; junction bases outside the gene matches: 6. Germline CDR1 SGHRS, CDR2 YFSETQ. The CDR3 loop spans 15 amino acids.

The rearrangement links TRBV15 to TRBJ2-1; D may be TRBD1 (6 bases). Germline V gene lookup returns CDR1 LNHNV and CDR2 YYDKDF (reference sequence). The CDR3 loop spans 15 amino acids. Trimming shortened V by 5 bases and J by 0 bases, and 11 bases separated the two germline ends. The CDR3 loop is CATSQGRGSYNEQFF. DNA of the CDR3: TGTGCCACCAGCCAGGGGCGCGGCTCCTACAATGAGCAGTTCTTC.